The 8 T cell receptor beta chains below were found in one sample sequenced in a study of T-cell memory formation after mild COVID-19. Using its own MiXCR run on the 5' RACE reads, TCRdb lists one record per CDR3 protein. Seen here are more than 120,000 distinct CDR3 sequences, about 5.5% observed once, and the top ten hold approximately 2.1%. Material for sequencing was PBMCs or a T cell subset sorted from them (not recorded which). The receptors stem from an adult woman who had mild COVID-19 (a few samples of this study predate the infection). Cell type and time point are not known.

This clonotype came up many times. The genes are TRBV7-3 and TRBJ2-1; TRBD2 aligns across 15 bases. CDR3 length equals 15 residues. Per germline, CDR1 SGHTA and CDR2 FQGTGA. J was trimmed by 7 bases and V by 3 bases; bases with no gene match: 1. For the CDR3, the DNA is TGTGCCAGCAGCTTCGGACTAGCGGGAGGGAATGAGCAGTTCTTC. This sequence encodes CASSFGLAGGNEQFF.

This clonotype showed up just a few times. The chain recombines TRBV5-8 with TRBJ2-1; TRBD2 might be the D (6 bases). Germline V CDR1 and CDR2: SGHTS, YDEGEE. The germline V and J ends were trimmed by 4 bases and 4 bases, with 18 bases remaining between them. This CDR3 is 16 amino acids long. The CDR3 sequence is CASSRVAGRTYNEQFF. CDR3 bases: TGTGCCAGCAGCCGGGTCGCGGGACGGACTTACAATGAGCAGTTCTTC.

The CDR3 sequence is CSAETAGGSYNEQFF. The CDR3 DNA follows: TGCAGTGCTGAAACAGCGGGGGGCTCCTACAATGAGCAGTTCTTC. The chain combines TRBV20-1 with TRBJ2-1; 9 bases fit TRBD2. The CDR3 is 15 residues long. V shed 5 bases, J shed 0 bases, and the junction held 5 bases outside the gene matches. CDR1 is DFQATT, CDR2 SNEGSKA, per germline (reference sequence).

This clonotype has a count of ten or more. The rearrangement joins TRBV29-1 to TRBJ2-7; 9 positions match TRBD2. CDR1 SQVTM and CDR2 ANQGSEA come from the germline V gene. The CDR3 covers 15 residues. Trimming cost V 2 bases and J 4 bases; bases outside gene matches: 9. The CDR3 coding sequence is TGCAGCGTTGAAAAATCTGGCGGGAGGGCTTACGAGCAGTACTTC. It specifies CSVEKSGGRAYEQYF.

This clonotype was picked up many times. The CDR3 region is CASSQDKGTSGINEQFF. The CDR3 DNA follows: TGTGCCAGCAGCCAAGATAAAGGGACTAGCGGGATCAATGAGCAGTTCTTC. The V gene is TRBV4-2, the J gene TRBJ2-1; 13 bases are shared with TRBD2. V lost 0 bases and J lost 6; bases outside the gene matches: 5. This CDR3 region has 17 residues. Germline CDR1 and CDR2: LGHNA and YNFKEQ.

The chain has TRBV5-4 and TRBJ2-3, with 9 bases aligning to TRBD2. There are 16 residues in the CDR3. Germline V gives CDR1 SGHNT, CDR2 YYREEE (reference sequence). J was trimmed by 2 bases and V by 1 base; bases with no gene match: 5. CDR3 residues: CASSLSSGVPTDTQYF. Here the CDR3 DNA reads TGTGCCAGCAGCTTGTCTAGCGGGGTCCCCACAGATACGCAGTATTTT.

The chain couples TRBV5-5 to TRBJ2-1; weak D call: TRBD1 (6 bases). CDR1 is SGHKS and CDR2 is YYEKEE in the germline V gene (reference sequence). V lost 4 bases and J 4 bases, leaving 15 bases between the germline ends. The length of the CDR3 is 15 residues. The CDR3 DNA follows: TGTGCCAGCAGCCGCAACAGGGATTGGTACAATGAGCAGTTCTTC. Protein product: CASSRNRDWYNEQFF.

This clonotype appeared a few times. The chain joins TRBV6-4 to TRBJ2-5; D gene uncertain. This CDR3 has 16 amino acids. Germline V CDR1 and CDR2: MRHNA, SNTAGT. Trimming left V 6 bases short and J 1 base short, with 18 bases between. CDR3 sequence reads: CASRSRLRVPQETQYF. CDR3 nucleotides: TGTGCCAGCAGGAGTCGACTTCGGGTTCCCCAAGAGACCCAGTACTTC.